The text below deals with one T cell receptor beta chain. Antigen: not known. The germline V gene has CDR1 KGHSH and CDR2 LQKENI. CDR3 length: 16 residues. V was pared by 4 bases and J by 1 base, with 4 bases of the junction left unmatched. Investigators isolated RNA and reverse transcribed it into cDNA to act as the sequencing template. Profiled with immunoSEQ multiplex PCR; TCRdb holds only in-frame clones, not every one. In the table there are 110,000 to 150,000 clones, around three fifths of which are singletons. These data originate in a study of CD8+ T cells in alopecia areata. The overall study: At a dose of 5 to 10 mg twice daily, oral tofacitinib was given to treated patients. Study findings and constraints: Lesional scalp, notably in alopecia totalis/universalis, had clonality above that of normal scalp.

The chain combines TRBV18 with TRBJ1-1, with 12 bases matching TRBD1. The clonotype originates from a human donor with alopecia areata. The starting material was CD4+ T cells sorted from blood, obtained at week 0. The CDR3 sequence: CASSLGTGGWNTEAFF. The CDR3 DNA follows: TGTGCCAGCTCACTTGGGACAGGGGGCTGGAACACTGAAGCTTTCTTT.